This is a list of T cell receptor beta chains from one sample in a study of T-cell memory formation after mild COVID-19. TCRdb recomputed calls from the 5' RACE reads with MiXCR, one row per CDR3 protein. The sample consists of some 490,000 distinct CDR3 sequences, 18% of them appearing once. The sequencing input was PBMCs or a T cell subset sorted from them (not recorded which). The receptors were gathered from an adult woman who had mild COVID-19 (a few samples of this study predate the infection). Cell type and time point are not known. The CDR3 runs from the conserved cysteine through the conserved F or W. The D gene is left open where the match is weak. A row's size may be missing; if present it is once, few, many or a size class.

CASSQHLRGNEQFF	TGTGCCAGCAGCCAGCACCTCAGGGGAAATGAGCAGTTCTTC	-	few	TRBJ2-1	TRBV14
CASSHGSGQGSYTQYF	TGTGCCAGCAGCCACGGCAGCGGGCAGGGAAGCTATACGCAGTATTTT	-	-	TRBJ2-3	TRBV4-2
CASGELAFRETQYF	TGTGCCAGCGGGGAACTAGCTTTTAGGGAGACCCAGTACTTC	-	few	TRBJ2-5	TRBV12-3/TRBV12-4
CPSRRTDKGGFSEQFF	TGCCCCAGCAGACGGACGGATAAGGGGGGTTTCAGTGAGCAGTTCTTC	-	-	TRBJ2-1	TRBV4-1
CASSLGGRGDYGYTF	TGTGCCAGCAGCTTAGGTGGCAGGGGCGACTATGGCTACACCTTC	-	-	TRBJ1-2	TRBV7-9
CATRTGSTDTQYF	TGTGCCACAAGGACGGGAAGCACAGATACGCAGTATTTT	-	-	TRBJ2-3	TRBV10-3
CASSRTGGAATEAFF	TGTGCCAGCAGCCGGACCGGCGGGGCGGCCACTGAAGCTTTCTTT	-	-	TRBJ1-1	TRBV3-1
CAISVKVNTEAFF	TGTGCCATCAGTGTTAAGGTGAACACTGAAGCTTTCTTT	-	-	TRBJ1-1	TRBV10-3
CASTVHLNTEAFF	TGTGCCAGCACCGTACACCTGAACACTGAAGCTTTCTTT	-	few	TRBJ1-1	TRBV6-6
CASSVGEGLIETQYF	TGTGCCAGCAGCGTAGGAGAGGGCCTTATAGAGACCCAGTACTTC	-	-	TRBJ2-5	TRBV9
CASSSSGGVGNEQFF	TGTGCCAGCAGCTCAAGCGGGGGGGTTGGCAATGAGCAGTTCTTC	TRBD2	-	TRBJ2-1	TRBV7-3
CASSLAYSGRTSYNEQFF	TGTGCCAGCAGCTTAGCTTATAGCGGGCGGACCTCCTACAATGAGCAGTTCTTC	TRBD2	many	TRBJ2-1	TRBV7-2
CSVEDRERGGPSTDTQYF	TGCAGCGTTGAAGATCGAGAGCGGGGGGGCCCTAGCACAGATACGCAGTATTTT	TRBD2	few	TRBJ2-3	TRBV29-1
CASNSGYRQGSEAFF	TGTGCCAGCAACTCCGGATATCGACAGGGTTCTGAAGCTTTCTTT	TRBD1	-	TRBJ1-1	TRBV7-9
CASSADRVRTGELFF	TGTGCCAGCAGCGCGGACAGGGTAAGGACCGGGGAGCTGTTTTTT	TRBD1	few	TRBJ2-2	TRBV5-6